The sequence of this TCR beta chain was determined in a study of identical twins. Broader study findings: The study drew conclusions from cross-sectional statistical analysis, not from following the same donors. Analyses of zero insertions could, in part, be confounded by invariant MAIT and iNKT cells.

CDR1 and CDR2 from the germline V gene are DFQATT and SNEGSKA (reference sequence). V was pared by 4 bases and J by 7 bases, with 9 bases of the junction left unmatched. The CDR3 extends over 14 amino acids. TCRdb fed the 5' RACE reads into MiXCR, producing one record per CDR3 protein. The sample carries approximately 240,000 distinct CDR3 sequences, more than 12% recorded once. To note about this clonotype: As yet, its antigen is unknown.

The sequencing input was memory (CD45RO+) T cells sorted from blood. This sequence originates from a woman in her late teens or twenties in good health. The V and J genes are TRBV20-1 and TRBJ2-3, with 9 bases fitting TRBD1. The CDR3 DNA reads TGCAGTGCTATAGGGACAGGGTCTTTGAATACGCAGTATTTT. Encoded protein: CSAIGTGSLNTQYF.